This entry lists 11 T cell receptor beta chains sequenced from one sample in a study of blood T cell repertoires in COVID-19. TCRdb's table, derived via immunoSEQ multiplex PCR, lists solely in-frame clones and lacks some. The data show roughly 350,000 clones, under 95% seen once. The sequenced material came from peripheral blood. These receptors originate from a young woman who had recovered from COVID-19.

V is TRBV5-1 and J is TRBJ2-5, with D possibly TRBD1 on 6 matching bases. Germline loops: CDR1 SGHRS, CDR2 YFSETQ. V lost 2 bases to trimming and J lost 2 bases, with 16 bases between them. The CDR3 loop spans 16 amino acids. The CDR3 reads CASSFPGDVNQETQYF. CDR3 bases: TGCGCCAGCAGCTTCCCAGGGGACGTGAATCAAGAGACCCAGTACTTC.

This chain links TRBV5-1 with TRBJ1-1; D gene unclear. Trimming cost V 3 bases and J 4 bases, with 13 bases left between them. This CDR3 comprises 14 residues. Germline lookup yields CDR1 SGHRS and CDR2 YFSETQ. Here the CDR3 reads CASSSGDPGTEAFF. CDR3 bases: TGCGCCAGCAGCTCGGGAGATCCGGGCACTGAAGCTTTCTTT.

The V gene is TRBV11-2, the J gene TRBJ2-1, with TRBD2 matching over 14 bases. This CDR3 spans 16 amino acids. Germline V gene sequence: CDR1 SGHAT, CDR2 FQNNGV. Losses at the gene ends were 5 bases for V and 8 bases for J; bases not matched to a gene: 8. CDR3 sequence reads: CASSIRLAGGFYEQFF. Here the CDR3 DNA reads TGTGCCAGCAGCATCCGACTAGCGGGAGGGTTCTATGAGCAGTTCTTC.

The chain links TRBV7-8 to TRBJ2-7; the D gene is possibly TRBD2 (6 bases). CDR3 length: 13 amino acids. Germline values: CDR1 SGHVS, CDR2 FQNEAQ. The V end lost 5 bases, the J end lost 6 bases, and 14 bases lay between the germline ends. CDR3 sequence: CASSLRELGEQYV. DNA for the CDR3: TGTGCCAGCAGCCTCCGGGAGCTCGGCGAGCAGTACGTC.

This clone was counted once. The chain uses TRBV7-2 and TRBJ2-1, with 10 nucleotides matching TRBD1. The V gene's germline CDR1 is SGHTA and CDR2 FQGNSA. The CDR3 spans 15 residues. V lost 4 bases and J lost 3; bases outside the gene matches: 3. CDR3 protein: CASSSDRGLYNEQFF. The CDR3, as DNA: TGTGCCAGCAGCTCAGACAGGGGGCTCTACAATGAGCAGTTCTTC.

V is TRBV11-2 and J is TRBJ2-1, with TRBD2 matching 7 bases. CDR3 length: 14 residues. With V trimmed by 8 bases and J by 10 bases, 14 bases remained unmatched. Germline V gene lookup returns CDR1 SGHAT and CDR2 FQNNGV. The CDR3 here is CASGPGRESGEQFF. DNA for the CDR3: TGTGCCAGCGGGCCAGGGCGGGAGAGTGGCGAGCAGTTCTTC.

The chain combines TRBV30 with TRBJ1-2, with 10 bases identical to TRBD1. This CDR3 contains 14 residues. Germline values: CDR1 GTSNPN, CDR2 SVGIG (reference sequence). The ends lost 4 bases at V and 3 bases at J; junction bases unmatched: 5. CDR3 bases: TGTGCCTGGACCGGGACAGGGGTCCACTATGGCTACACCTTC. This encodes CAWTGTGVHYGYTF.

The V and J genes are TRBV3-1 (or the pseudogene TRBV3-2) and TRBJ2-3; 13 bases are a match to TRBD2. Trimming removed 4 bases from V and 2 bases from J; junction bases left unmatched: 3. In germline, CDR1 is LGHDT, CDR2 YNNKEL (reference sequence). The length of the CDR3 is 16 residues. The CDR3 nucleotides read TGTGCCAGCAGCCCACTAGCGGGAGGGCCCACAGATACGCAGTATTTT. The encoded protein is CASSPLAGGPTDTQYF.

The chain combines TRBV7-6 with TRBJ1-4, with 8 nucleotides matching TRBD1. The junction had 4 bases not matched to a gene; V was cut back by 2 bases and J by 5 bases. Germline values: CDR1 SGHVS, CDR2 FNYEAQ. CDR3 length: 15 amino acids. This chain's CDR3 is CASSLTGGENEKLFF. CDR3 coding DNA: TGTGCCAGCAGCTTAACAGGGGGTGAAAATGAAAAACTGTTTTTT.

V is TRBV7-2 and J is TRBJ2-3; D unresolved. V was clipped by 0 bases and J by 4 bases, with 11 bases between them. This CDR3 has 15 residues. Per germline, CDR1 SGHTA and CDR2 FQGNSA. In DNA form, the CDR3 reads TGTGCCAGCAGCTTAGCGGGCGTCGCACCAGATACGCAGTATTTT. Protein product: CASSLAGVAPDTQYF. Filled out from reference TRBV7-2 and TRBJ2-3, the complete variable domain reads GAGVSQSPSNKVTEKGKDVELRCDPISGHTALYWYRQSLGQGLEFLIYFQGNSAPDKSGLPSDRFSAERTGGSVSTLTIQRTQQEDSAVYLCASSLAGVAPDTQYFGPGTRLTVL.

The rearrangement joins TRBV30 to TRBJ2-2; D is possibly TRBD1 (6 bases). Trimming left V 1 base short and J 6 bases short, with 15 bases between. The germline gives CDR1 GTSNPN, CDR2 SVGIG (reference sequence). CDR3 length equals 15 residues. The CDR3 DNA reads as TGTGCCTGGAGTGCCAGGAACAGGGTATCCGGGGAGCTGTTTTTT. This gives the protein CAWSARNRVSGELFF.